This T cell receptor beta chain was documented in a study of T-cell reconstitution after alpha-beta-depleted transplantation in children. The TCRbeta library was prepared with unique molecular identifiers. TCRdb itself ran the PCR reads through MiXCR, one entry per CDR3 protein. The table has roughly 200,000 distinct CDR3 sequences, less than 15% seen once. V was pared by 3 bases and J by 2 bases, with 6 bases of the junction left unmatched. The CDR3 is 15 amino acids. From germline, CDR1 is DFQATT and CDR2 SNEGSKA (reference sequence). The sample holds many counts of this clonotype. The chain carries TRBV20-1 and TRBJ2-1; 8 bases match TRBD2. This receptor was taken from a human donor who donated a stem cell graft to a child with acute lymphoblastic leukemia. The input for sequencing was PBMCs from the stem cell graft donor, taken from the stem cell graft. CDR3 in amino acids: CSASGAGAAYNEQFF. As DNA, the CDR3 is TGCAGTGCTAGTGGAGCGGGGGCCGCCTACAATGAGCAGTTCTTC.